Below are 25 T cell receptor beta chains sequenced from a single sample in a study of cytomegalovirus exposure and HLA in healthy donors. Libraries were prepared by immunoSEQ multiplex PCR; TCRdb keeps only in-frame clonotypes and omits some of them. This table has approximately 58,000 clones, roughly 94% appearing once. What was sequenced was PBMCs. Source of these receptors: a woman between 18 and 30 years old in good health and CMV-seropositive.

The chain combines TRBV7-9 with TRBJ2-1; 7 bases align to TRBD2. V lost 2 bases to trimming and J lost 4 bases; unmatched junction nucleotides: 5. Germline CDR1 reads SEHNR; CDR2 reads FQNEAQ (reference sequence). CDR3 length: 15 amino acids. CDR3 DNA: TGTGCCAGCAGCTTATTTTACGGGGGGTACAATGAGCAGTTCTTC. The encoded protein is CASSLFYGGYNEQFF.

The gene calls are TRBV28 and TRBJ2-7; perhaps TRBD2 as D (5 bases). Germline values: CDR1 MDHEN, CDR2 SYDVKM. V was shortened by 3 bases and J by 0 bases, with 18 bases between the two germline ends. There are 17 residues in the CDR3. CDR3 amino acids: CASSFPTRLEASYEQYF. CDR3 DNA: TGTGCCAGCAGTTTCCCCACTAGGCTAGAAGCCTCCTACGAGCAGTACTTC.

This clone was counted only a few times. The chain recombines TRBV23-1 with TRBJ2-7; D is unresolved. TRBV23-1 is an open reading frame, and its role is uncertain. V lost 7 bases to trimming and J lost 2 bases, with 15 bases between them. The CDR3 is 14 amino acids. Here the CDR3 DNA reads TGCGCCAGCACTAGAAGAGCTGGAGCCTACGAGCAGTACTTC. It specifies CASTRRAGAYEQYF.

This chain uses TRBV28 with TRBJ1-2, with D possibly TRBD1 on 5 matching bases. Germline loops: CDR1 MDHEN, CDR2 SYDVKM. V shed 3 bases and J shed 3 bases, with 14 bases lying between them. The CDR3 loop spans 15 amino acids. The CDR3 DNA reads as TGTGCCAGCAGTTTTGGGGCCAAACCCGACTATGGCTACACCTTC. It encodes CASSFGAKPDYGYTF.

V and J are TRBV9 and TRBJ1-1; D is ambiguous. The CDR3 consists of 15 residues. Per germline, CDR1 SGDLS and CDR2 YYNGEE. Between the trimmed V and J ends, which lost 4 bases and 3 bases, there was a span of 16 bases. CDR3 nucleotides: TGTGCCAGCAGCATGACACAGTGGCAGGACACTGAAGCTTTCTTT. The encoded protein is CASSMTQWQDTEAFF.

The rearrangement joins TRBV9 to TRBJ2-2; weak D call: TRBD1 (6 bases). Per the germline V gene, CDR1 is SGDLS and CDR2 is YYNGEE. CDR3 length: 15 amino acids. The V end was cut by 0 bases, the J end by 7 bases, with 13 bases between. The CDR3 region is CASSVDLGAGGELFF. The CDR3 region has the DNA TGTGCCAGCAGCGTAGATCTGGGGGCGGGCGGGGAGCTGTTTTTT. Based on the CDR3 plus reference TRBV9 and TRBJ2-2, the full variable domain is DSGVTQTPKHLITATGQRVTLRCSPRSGDLSVYWYQQSLDQGLQFLIQYYNGEERAKGNILERFSAQQFPDLHSELNLSSLELGDSALYFCASSVDLGAGGELFFGEGSRLTVL.

The rearrangement joins TRBV5-1 to TRBJ2-7; weak D call: TRBD1 (5 bases). Trimming pared 5 bases from V and 1 base from J, leaving 7 bases between. Germline V CDR1 and CDR2: SGHRS, YFSETQ. The length of the CDR3 is 12 residues. DNA for the CDR3: TGCGCCAGCAGTCAGGGTTCCTACGAGCAGTACTTC. Amino acids: CASSQGSYEQYF.

This chain links TRBV5-1 with TRBJ2-3, with a possible D match to TRBD1 (6 bases). The CDR3 covers 15 residues. Germline V lookup: CDR1 SGHRS, CDR2 YFSETQ. Trimming cost V 3 bases and J 2 bases, with 13 bases left between them. CDR3 loop: CASSSTTGATDTQYF. CDR3 bases: TGCGCCAGCAGCTCCACGACAGGAGCCACAGATACGCAGTATTTT.

CDR3 in amino acids: CASSLAGQGAAETQYF. The CDR3 bases are TGCGCCAGCAGCTTGGCCGGACAGGGGGCCGCGGAGACCCAGTACTTC. The chain couples TRBV5-1 to TRBJ2-5; 11 nucleotides agree with TRBD1. The CDR3 is 16 amino acids. J lost 5 bases, V lost 0 bases, and 6 bases had no gene match. Germline V gene lookup returns CDR1 SGHRS and CDR2 YFSETQ.

The chain couples TRBV5-1 to TRBJ2-3, with TRBD1 matching over 8 bases. The CDR3 covers 15 residues. Losses at the gene ends were 4 bases for V and 5 bases for J; bases not matched to a gene: 9. Per the germline V gene, CDR1 is SGHRS and CDR2 is YFSETQ. The CDR3 spells CASSADRVDGDTQYF. The CDR3 bases are TGCGCCAGCAGCGCGGACAGGGTTGATGGAGATACGCAGTATTTT.

The rearrangement links TRBV6-1 to TRBJ2-7, with TRBD2 matching over 13 bases. Per germline, CDR1 MNHNS and CDR2 SASEGT. J lost 7 bases, V lost 0 bases, and 9 bases had no gene match. The CDR3 runs 17 residues. CDR3 loop: CASSEAKGGLAGAEQYF. The CDR3 DNA is TGTGCCAGCAGTGAAGCTAAAGGAGGACTAGCGGGAGCTGAGCAGTACTTC.

The chain links TRBV19 to TRBJ1-6; weak D call: TRBD1 (5 bases). The CDR3 has 15 residues. CDR1 is LNHDA and CDR2 is SQIVND in the germline V gene (reference sequence). The V end lost 6 bases, the J end lost 6 bases, and 15 bases lay between the germline ends. Here the CDR3 DNA reads TGTGCCAGTAGCGCGGACATTGGTGGTAATTCACCCCTCCACTTT. As protein: CASSADIGGNSPLHF.

This clone was seen just once. The rearrangement joins TRBV9 to TRBJ1-1; D is possibly TRBD1 (6 bases). The V and J ends lost 4 bases and 4 bases respectively, with 20 bases between them. The CDR3 sequence is 16 residues long. Germline V gene data show CDR1 as SGDLS and CDR2 as YYNGEE. The CDR3, as DNA: TGTGCCAGCAGCTTCCAACCGAACTTGGGGGCCACTGAAGCTTTCTTT. Translating gives CASSFQPNLGATEAFF.

The genes are TRBV6-6 and TRBJ1-4; D not resolved. V was trimmed by 6 bases and J by 8 bases, leaving 16 bases between them. The CDR3 is made up of 14 amino acids. Germline-derived CDR1 and CDR2 are MNHNY and SVGAGI (reference sequence). The CDR3 loop is CASSLDGVREKLFF. Written as DNA, the CDR3 is TGTGCCAGCAGCCTCGACGGGGTGCGGGAAAAACTGTTTTTT.

This chain joins TRBV7-9 and TRBJ2-1; D not resolved. The CDR3 covers 11 residues. Trimming stripped 6 bases from V and 8 bases from J, with 8 bases between. Germline V lookup: CDR1 SEHNR, CDR2 FQNEAQ (reference sequence). The CDR3 DNA reads as TGTGCCAGCAGTCTTAGCCATGAGCAGTTCTTC. It codes for CASSLSHEQFF.

This clone has a single count. V usage is TRBV20-1 and J usage is TRBJ2-7; TRBD2 is a possible D gene (5 bases). V was cut by 4 bases and J by 4 bases, with 8 bases left in between. Germline values: CDR1 DFQATT, CDR2 SNEGSKA (reference sequence). The CDR3 length is 11 residues. As DNA, the CDR3 is TGCAGTGCTAACGGGATTTACGAGCAGTACTTC. Its translation: CSANGIYEQYF.

J is TRBJ2-7 and V is TRBV5-1; TRBD1 agrees at 7 bases. From germline, CDR1 is SGHRS and CDR2 YFSETQ. The CDR3 covers 16 residues. V was clipped by 3 bases and J by 2 bases; unmatched bases: 11. CDR3 in amino acids: CASSSPDRQVAYEQYF. The CDR3 DNA follows: TGCGCCAGCAGCTCTCCGGACAGGCAGGTAGCCTACGAGCAGTACTTC.

The rearrangement links TRBV29-1 to TRBJ2-5, with 8 bases identical to TRBD1. Per the germline V gene, CDR1 is SQVTM and CDR2 is ANQGSEA. The trim removed 7 bases at V and 4 bases at J, leaving 11 bases unmatched. This CDR3 has 14 amino acids. CDR3 in amino acids: CSGSIGQGRETQYF. In DNA, the CDR3 is TGCAGCGGGTCTATTGGACAGGGAAGAGAGACCCAGTACTTC.

The chain employs TRBV7-8 and TRBJ2-3, with 13 bases lining up with TRBD2. V dropped 2 bases and J dropped 4; count of bases not matched to a gene: 9. The germline V gene has CDR1 SGHVS and CDR2 FQNEAQ. The CDR3 totals 18 residues. The CDR3 bases are TGTGCCAGCAGCTTACGACTACTAGCGGGGGGGTGGCCAGATACGCAGTATTTT. Its protein product is CASSLRLLAGGWPDTQYF.

The chain links TRBV4-1 to TRBJ2-3, with unresolved D. Germline CDR1 and CDR2: MGHRA and YSYEKL. This CDR3 has 15 residues. V was cut by 0 bases and J by 2 bases, with 9 bases left in between. The CDR3 DNA sequence: TGCGCCAGCAGCCAAGAGTTCATACTCACAGATACGCAGTATTTT. Its translation is CASSQEFILTDTQYF.

V gene TRBV29-1 combines with J gene TRBJ2-2; 9 positions match TRBD1. CDR1 and CDR2 from the germline V gene are SQVTM and ANQGSEA. CDR3 size: 14 residues. V lost 4 bases, J lost 3 bases, and 3 bases stayed unmatched. CDR3 nucleotides: TGCAGCGTTGGGGACAGGGTTGACACCGGGGAGCTGTTTTTT. Its translation: CSVGDRVDTGELFF.

The rearrangement links TRBV7-2 to TRBJ1-3; D uncertain. The V end was cut by 1 base, the J end by 8 bases, with 18 bases between. This CDR3 is built from 16 residues. Germline-derived CDR1 and CDR2 are SGHTA and FQGNSA. CDR3 in amino acids: CASSLVVRGWEDTIYF. The CDR3 nucleotides read TGTGCCAGCAGCTTAGTGGTTCGTGGTTGGGAGGACACCATATATTTT.

CDR3 protein: CASSYGLAWGMGEQFF. The CDR3 DNA reads TGTGCCAGCAGCTACGGACTAGCTTGGGGTATGGGTGAGCAGTTCTTC. J is TRBJ2-1 and V is TRBV5-4, with 8 bases lining up with TRBD2. The CDR3 has 16 residues. After removal of 3 bases from V and 9 bases from J, the junction contained 14 bases not matched to a gene. The germline gives CDR1 SGHNT, CDR2 YYREEE (reference sequence).

With respect to this clone: Other DNA sequences in this specimen translate into the identical CDR3. The chain is built from TRBV29-1 and TRBJ2-5; unclear D gene. The ends were cut back, 0 bases at V and 4 bases at J, with 3 bases in the middle. Germline loops: CDR1 SQVTM, CDR2 ANQGSEA. CDR3 length: 11 amino acids. The CDR3 DNA is TGCAGCGTTGAAGATCTAGAGACCCAGTACTTC. The encoded protein is CSVEDLETQYF.

The CDR3 loop reads CASSSDRANYGYTF. The CDR3 coding sequence is TGTGCCAGCAGCTCAGACAGGGCTAACTATGGCTACACCTTC. This chain uses TRBV7-9 with TRBJ1-2; 7 bases map to TRBD1. Germline loops: CDR1 SEHNR, CDR2 FQNEAQ (reference sequence). The CDR3 covers 14 residues. V gave up 4 bases and J gave up 0 bases; unmatched junction bases: 2.